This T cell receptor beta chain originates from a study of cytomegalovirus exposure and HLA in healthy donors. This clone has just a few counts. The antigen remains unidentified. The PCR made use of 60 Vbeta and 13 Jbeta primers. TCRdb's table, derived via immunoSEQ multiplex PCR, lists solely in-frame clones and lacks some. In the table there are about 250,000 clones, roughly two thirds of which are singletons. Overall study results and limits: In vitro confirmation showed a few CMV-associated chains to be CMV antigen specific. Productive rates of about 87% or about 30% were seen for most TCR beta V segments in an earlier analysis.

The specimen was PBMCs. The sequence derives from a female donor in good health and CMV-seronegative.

The chain's CDR3 is CASSVTPGTVYEQYF. CDR3 coding DNA: TGTGCCAGCAGCGTAACCCCCGGGACAGTCTACGAGCAGTACTTC. The V call is TRBV9, the J call TRBJ2-7; 7 bases agree with TRBD1. Unmatched junction bases numbered 7, after V lost 1 base and J lost 3 bases. In germline, CDR1 is SGDLS, CDR2 YYNGEE. The CDR3 spans 15 residues. The variable domain in full, with the rest retrieved from reference TRBV9 and TRBJ2-7, is DSGVTQTPKHLITATGQRVTLRCSPRSGDLSVYWYQQSLDQGLQFLIQYYNGEERAKGNILERFSAQQFPDLHSELNLSSLELGDSALYFCASSVTPGTVYEQYFGPGTRLTVT.